This T cell receptor beta chain derives from a study of blood T cell repertoires in COVID-19. Some clones are missing from TCRdb's copy, which holds only in-frame ones; the method was immunoSEQ multiplex PCR. The sample consists of about 360,000 clones, over 65% of them appearing once. The CDR3 contains 13 residues. Trimming took 2 bases from V and 2 from J, leaving 6 bases between them. The receptor's source is a human donor with acute or convalescent COVID-19. The donor label of this sample is uncertain. The sample consisted of peripheral blood. This chain uses TRBV12-3 or TRBV12-4 with TRBJ1-1; no clear D. CDR3 nucleotides: TGTGCCAGCAGTTTACGAGAAAACACTGAAGCTTTCTTT. Translation gives CASSLRENTEAFF.